The TCR beta chain under discussion was sequenced for a study of cytomegalovirus exposure and HLA in healthy donors. Both 60 Vbeta primers and 13 Jbeta primers went into the PCR. Only in-frame clones appear in the TCRdb table, and some are missing; sequencing was by immunoSEQ multiplex PCR. The table lists 150,000 or so clones, approximately 81% of them singletons, with around 1.5% in the top ten. Worth noting for this clone: As yet, its antigen is unknown.

Study observations and caveats: Confirmation was obtained in vitro that a few CMV-associated chains are specific for CMV antigens. According to a later analysis, most TCR beta chains associated with CMV appeared HLA-restricted.

V lost 8 bases, J lost 1 base, and 6 bases stayed unmatched. This CDR3 is built from 17 residues. CDR1 is MNHEY, CDR2 SMNVEV, per germline (reference sequence). Sequencing used PBMCs. The chain employs TRBV27 and TRBJ2-6; TRBD1 agrees at 12 bases. The TCR sequence derives from a male donor in good health and CMV-seronegative. The CDR3 DNA reads as TGTGCCAGCTCCGTGGGACAGGGGGCTTCTGGGGCCAACGTCCTGACTTTC. This codes for CASSVGQGASGANVLTF.